This T cell receptor (beta chain) comes out of a study of CD8 T cells in ankylosing spondylitis. Study results and limitations: Earlier literature documents some of the motif variants in reactive arthritis synovial fluid and blood.

This clonotype was found a few times. What it binds is not known. TCRdb re-analysed the 5' RACE reads in MiXCR, keeping a single row per CDR3 protein. The table records around 300,000 distinct CDR3 sequences, around 21% of them present only once. This CDR3 is built from 13 residues. Germline V gene sequence: CDR1 SGHDT, CDR2 YYEEEE. J gave up 5 bases and V 4 bases, and 4 bases lay outside the gene matches. This TCR came from a female donor with ankylosing spondylitis or in good health (not recorded which). The rearrangement uses TRBV5-6 and TRBJ1-1; 8 nucleotides align to TRBD1. The sample was blood, either unsorted or a sorted T cell fraction (not recorded which). The CDR3 nucleotides are TGTGCCAGCAGCCCGGACAGGGATACTGAAGCTTTCTTT. As protein: CASSPDRDTEAFF.